This T cell receptor (beta chain) was recovered during a study of somatic mutations in cytotoxic T cells in rheumatoid arthritis. Points from the study as a whole: About an eighth of the roughly 65 patients had a largest CD8+ clone above 20% of CD8+ cells.

The protocol was immunoSEQ multiplex PCR, while the TCRdb copy is restricted to in-frame clones and leaves out a portion. This table has about 11,000 clones, 74% appearing once. The CDR3 consists of 14 residues. Germline V gives CDR1 SGHTA, CDR2 FQGTGA. The V end was cut by 5 bases, the J end by 5 bases, with 13 bases between. A word on this clone: No antigen is known for it.

This TCR came from a man in his 70s in good health. The chain carries TRBV7-3 and TRBJ2-1, with a weak D call TRBD2 (6 bases). The sequenced material came from CD8+ T cells sorted from blood. The CDR3 coding sequence is TGTGCCAGCAGCCCGGGACTTTCTGACAATGAGCAGTTCTTC. It yields the protein CASSPGLSDNEQFF.